This T cell receptor (beta chain) is drawn from a study of T cell clonality in common variable immunodeficiency. This CDR3 has 15 amino acids. Germline V gene sequence: CDR1 KGHSH, CDR2 LQKENI. V was trimmed by 3 bases and J by 4 bases, leaving 13 bases between them. This clone was observed many times. The read falls 3 residues short of the CDR3 end, and the missing part is taken from the germline J gene. Clones were read by immunoSEQ multiplex PCR, and TCRdb kept only the in-frame ones, dropping some. Reported are roughly 58,000 clones, none seen only once; the ten largest carry about 0.9%. The chain couples TRBV18 to TRBJ1-5; D is perhaps TRBD1 (6 bases). Sequencing input: peripheral blood mononuclear cells. This receptor was identified in a person aged 18-69 years in good health. The CDR3: CASSPPSGVNQPQHF. The DNA read from the CDR3 is TGTGCCAGCTCACCCCCCTCAGGGGTTAATCAGCCC.